The TCR beta chain described here comes from a study of OX40 agonist ivuxolimab in advanced cancers. Method: immunoSEQ multiplex PCR; TCRdb's copy keeps in-frame clones and lacks some. The repertoire consists of about 73,000 clones, with 80% to 90% occurring once and the leading ten covering 9.5% to 12%. V was clipped by 6 bases and J by 1 base, with 12 bases between them. The CDR3 has 14 residues. Germline values: CDR1 LGHNT, CDR2 FRNRAP. The sequencing used CD4+ or CD8+ T cells sorted from blood, collected in a trial of the OX40 agonist ivuxolimab. This clonotype was sampled from an adult with an advanced solid tumor such as melanoma, head and neck, liver or kidney cancer. V and J are TRBV12-5 and TRBJ1-2; no reliable D call. As DNA, the CDR3 is TGTGCTAGTGGCCAGGACCCTTATAACTATGGCTACACCTTC. It is translated as CASGQDPYNYGYTF.